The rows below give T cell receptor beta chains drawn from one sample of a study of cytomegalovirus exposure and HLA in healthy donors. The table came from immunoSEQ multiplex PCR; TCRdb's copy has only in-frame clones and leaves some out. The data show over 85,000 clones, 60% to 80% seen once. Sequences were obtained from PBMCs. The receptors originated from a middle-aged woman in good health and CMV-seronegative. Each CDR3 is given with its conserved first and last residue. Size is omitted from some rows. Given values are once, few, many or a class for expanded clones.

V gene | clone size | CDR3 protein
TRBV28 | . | CASITLGLRNTGELFF
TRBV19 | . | CASLGGANGYGYTF
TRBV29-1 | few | CSVEEANTEAFF
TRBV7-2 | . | CASSFADSGNQPQHF
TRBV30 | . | CAWAPRVTEAFF
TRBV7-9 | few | CASSSGTSGGRDTQYF
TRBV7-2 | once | CASSPGQNTYEQYF
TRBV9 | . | CASSEGLSYEQYF
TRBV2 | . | CASRYRRGSETQYF
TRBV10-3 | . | CAISFIAGALTDTQYF
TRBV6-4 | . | CASSLGLGDTQYF
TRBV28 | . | CASSFAGLPQHF
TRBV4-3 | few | CASSQDSSYNSPLHF
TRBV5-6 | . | CASSDTGAAYEQYF
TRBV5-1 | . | CASSQQQVPGELFF
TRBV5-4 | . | CASSLQGADQPQHF
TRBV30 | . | CAWSSWFQGKNEQFF
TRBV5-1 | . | CASSLFGTSPDTQYF
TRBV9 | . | CASSVGRTGAETQYF
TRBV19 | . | CASSIQGASFATNEKLFF
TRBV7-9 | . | CASSRTGGTIETQYF
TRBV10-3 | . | CAITGTSGGEQFF
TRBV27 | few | CASSFRTGVLYEQYF
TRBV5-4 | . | CASSDPGQPNTEAFF
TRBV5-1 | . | CASSLVAREAGYTF
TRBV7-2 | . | CASGGDQGGYTF